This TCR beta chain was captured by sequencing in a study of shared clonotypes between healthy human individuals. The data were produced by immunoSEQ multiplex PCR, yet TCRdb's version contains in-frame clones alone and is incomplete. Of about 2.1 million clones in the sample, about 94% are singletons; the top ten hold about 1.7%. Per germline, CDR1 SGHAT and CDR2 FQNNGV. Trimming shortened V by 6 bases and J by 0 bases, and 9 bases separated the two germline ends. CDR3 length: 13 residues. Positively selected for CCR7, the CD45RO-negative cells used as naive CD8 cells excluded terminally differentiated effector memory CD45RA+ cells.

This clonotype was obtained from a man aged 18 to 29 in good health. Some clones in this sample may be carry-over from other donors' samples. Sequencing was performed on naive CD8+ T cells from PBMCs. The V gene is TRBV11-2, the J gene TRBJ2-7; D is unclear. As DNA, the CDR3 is TGTGCCAGCAGATCTAGGTCCTCCTACGAGCAGTACTTC. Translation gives CASRSRSSYEQYF.